A selection of T cell receptor beta chains follows, all from one sample in a study of CXCR3-negative and CXCR3-positive naive CD8 T cells. TCRdb reprocessed the 5' RACE reads; each CDR3 protein has one entry and no DNA is given. In all, the sample yields tens of thousands of distinct CDR3 sequences. Sequences were obtained from naive CXCR3+ CD8+ T cells from blood. The receptors were gathered from a human donor in good health. Some clones in this sample may be carry-over from other donors' samples. Both conserved end residues are part of each CDR3.

CDR3: CSGTTKQRGETGELFF; J: TRBJ2-2; V: TRBV29-1
CDR3: CASIDPGNTIYF; J: TRBJ1-3; V: TRBV4-1
CDR3: CATSSRNTGELFF; J: TRBJ2-2; V: TRBV15
CDR3: CATSRVPGVTEAFF; J: TRBJ1-1; V: TRBV15
CDR3: CASSSPVPPSGGDYEQYF; J: TRBJ2-7; V: TRBV28
CDR3: CASSLGQGTSPLHF; J: TRBJ1-6; V: TRBV11-2
CDR3: CASSQGAQGDTQYF; J: TRBJ2-3; V: TRBV4-3
CDR3: CASSQVRDTQYF; J: TRBJ2-3; V: TRBV14
CDR3: CASSLGGGGDPLSETQYF; J: TRBJ2-5; V: TRBV12-3/TRBV12-4
CDR3: CASSLGAGSRTDQETQYF; J: TRBJ2-5; V: TRBV28
CDR3: CASSYTSLSGDQETQYF; J: TRBJ2-5; V: TRBV5-1
CDR3: CASSGTASYEQYF; J: TRBJ2-7; V: TRBV19
CDR3: CSVLDTATYEQYF; J: TRBJ2-7; V: TRBV29-1
CDR3: CSVEDLGGDYNEQFF; J: TRBJ2-1; V: TRBV29-1
CDR3: CASNQINREINEQFF; J: TRBJ2-1; V: TRBV6-1
CDR3: CASSYEAGLYNEQFF; J: TRBJ2-1; V: TRBV6-2/TRBV6-3
CDR3: CASSHPSNEQFF; J: TRBJ2-1; V: TRBV4-1
CDR3: CASSSRVSAGETQYF; J: TRBJ2-5; V: TRBV11-1
CDR3: CASSPRLAGGLEQYF; J: TRBJ2-7; V: TRBV28
CDR3: CSAREIAGFSYEQYF; J: TRBJ2-7; V: TRBV20-1
CDR3: CASTATGTAPYNEQFF; J: TRBJ2-1; V: TRBV5-1
CDR3: CASSESEVETEAFF; J: TRBJ1-1; V: TRBV19
CDR3: CSARATTRVDEQYF; J: TRBJ2-7; V: TRBV20-1
CDR3: CASSFVGVGTDTQYF; J: TRBJ2-3; V: TRBV5-4
CDR3: CASSSPTRDEQYF; J: TRBJ2-7; V: TRBV7-9
CDR3: CASSLEGGGALKRLFF; J: TRBJ2-1; V: TRBV5-4
CDR3: CASSLRGSGRDGYTF; J: TRBJ1-2; V: TRBV4-3
CDR3: CASSGGDRAQETQYF; J: TRBJ2-5; V: TRBV5-1
CDR3: CASSAGQGPGANVLTF; J: TRBJ2-6; V: TRBV9
CDR3: CASSQDERGPLETQYF; J: TRBJ2-5; V: TRBV3-1
CDR3: CSVVGGRDNEQFF; J: TRBJ2-1; V: TRBV29-1
CDR3: CASSEDPSRPQHF; J: TRBJ1-5; V: TRBV2
CDR3: CASSFKRGSTDTQYF; J: TRBJ2-3; V: TRBV7-8
CDR3: CASSVAGGPYNEQFF; J: TRBJ2-1; V: TRBV7-3
CDR3: CASSQSLRDNEQFF; J: TRBJ2-1; V: TRBV4-3
CDR3: CSARDGLLDEQFF; J: TRBJ2-1; V: TRBV20-1
CDR3: CASSYSDSSPEAFF; J: TRBJ1-1; V: TRBV6-5
CDR3: CTLSRGSSYNEQFF; J: TRBJ2-1; V: TRBV29-1
CDR3: CATSRGRFDNEQFF; J: TRBJ2-1; V: TRBV15